These 30 T cell receptor beta chains were all obtained from the same sample, sequenced in a study of T cells in Graves' hyperthyroidism and ophthalmopathy. TCR beta CDR3 regions were amplified from RNA transcripts. First-round RT-PCR of the TCR CDR3 relied on the HTBI primer set. MiXCR was run by TCRdb on the multiplex PCR reads, yielding one entry per CDR3 protein. The profile shows about half a million distinct CDR3 sequences, approximately 24% of them singletons. Sequencing was carried out using blood. The receptors shown here come from a woman in her twenties or thirties with Graves' ophthalmopathy.

This clonotype was seen at least ten times. As DNA, the CDR3 is TGTGCCAGCAGTTCTTCCTTCAGGGGGGCCTATGGCTACACCTTC. Translated, it gives CASSSSFRGAYGYTF. V usage is TRBV28 and J usage is TRBJ1-2; 7 positions match TRBD1. The CDR3 spans 15 residues. With V trimmed by 4 bases and J by 4 bases, 9 bases remained unmatched. Germline V gene data show CDR1 as MDHEN and CDR2 as SYDVKM.

The sample holds many counts of this clonotype. V is TRBV12-3 or TRBV12-4 and J is TRBJ2-2, with 8 positions matching TRBD2. V lost 2 bases to trimming and J lost 2 bases; unmatched junction nucleotides: 1. This CDR3 has 15 amino acids. CDR3 residues: CASSLTSGNTGELFF. CDR3 DNA sequence: TGTGCCAGCAGTTTAACTAGCGGAAACACCGGGGAGCTGTTTTTT.

This clonotype was counted many times. The chain recombines TRBV11-2 with TRBJ2-6; D is tentatively TRBD1 or TRBD2 (5 bases each). V was pared by 2 bases and J by 0 bases, with 14 bases between. This CDR3 is built from 18 residues. CDR1 and CDR2 (germline): SGHAT, FQNNGV. CDR3 sequence (DNA): TGTGCCAGCAGCTTAAGAACCGGGGCCCGCTCTGGGGCCAACGTCCTGACTTTC. Translation: CASSLRTGARSGANVLTF.

Worth noting for this clonotype: This is likely a read error, given that the CDR3 carries no conserved phenylalanine or tryptophan at its end. The rearrangement links TRBV19 to TRBJ1-5; a possible D gene is TRBD1 (5 bases). The CDR3 covers 14 residues. Germline loops: CDR1 LNHDA, CDR2 SQIVND (reference sequence). Trimming stripped 3 bases from V and 2 bases from J, with 8 bases between. CDR3 amino acids: CASSMTGGNQPQHY. The CDR3 DNA reads TGTGCCAGTAGTATGACGGGGGGCAATCAGCCCCAGCATTAT.

This clonotype was recorded many times. The chain recombines TRBV4-1 with TRBJ1-1; no reliable D call. This CDR3 is built from 16 residues. Germline V gene lookup returns CDR1 MGHRA and CDR2 YSYEKL. Trimming shortened V by 4 bases and J by 1 base, and 16 bases separated the two germline ends. The CDR3 is CASSLYLPSRNTEAFF. CDR3 sequence (DNA): TGCGCCAGCAGCCTCTACCTACCGAGCAGGAACACTGAAGCTTTCTTT.

This clonotype was detected many times. V and J are TRBV11-3 and TRBJ2-5, with D unresolved. Germline values: CDR1 SGHNT, CDR2 YENEEA. V was pared by 5 bases and J by 2 bases, with 6 bases between. The CDR3 runs to 12 residues. The chain's CDR3 is CASSKSQETQYF. DNA for the CDR3: TGTGCCAGCAGCAAATCTCAAGAGACCCAGTACTTC.

This clonotype has a count of ten or more. The rearrangement uses TRBV12-3 or TRBV12-4 and TRBJ1-5; 7 bases map to TRBD1. The CDR3 spans 16 residues. V shed 0 bases, J shed 7 bases, and the junction held 9 bases outside the gene matches. The CDR3 sequence: CASSLATTGVRQPQHF. CDR3 DNA: TGTGCCAGCAGTTTAGCGACTACAGGGGTTCGACAGCCCCAGCATTTT.

The chain has TRBV6-2 or TRBV6-3 and TRBJ2-3; 11 bases match TRBD1. CDR3 length: 16 residues. V shed 5 bases and J 2 bases; nucleotides not matched to a gene: 6. Germline CDR1 is MNHEY and CDR2 is SVGEGT. The CDR3 sequence: CASSRDRGVLTDTQYF. Here the CDR3 DNA reads TGTGCCAGCAGTCGGGACAGGGGGGTCCTCACAGATACGCAGTATTTT.

Remarks on this clonotype: A much larger clone differs from this one at a single base, so this may be a read error. As DNA, the CDR3 is TGTGCCAGTAAACGGGCACAGACCGATGGCTACACCTTC. Its protein is CASKRAQTDGYTF. The chain employs TRBV19 and TRBJ1-2; D gene unclear. Germline values: CDR1 LNHDA, CDR2 SQIVND (reference sequence). The CDR3 totals 13 residues. Trimming removed 7 bases from V and 6 bases from J, with 15 bases in between.

The V call is TRBV12-3 or TRBV12-4, the J call TRBJ2-5; 8 bases line up with TRBD1. The CDR3 is 16 amino acids. V was clipped by 6 bases and J by 3 bases; unmatched bases: 12. CDR3 sequence reads: CASSLTQGAGEETQYF. The CDR3 DNA reads as TGTGCCAGCAGCCTCACCCAGGGGGCCGGGGAAGAGACCCAGTACTTC.

This clonotype was observed a handful of times. The V and J genes are TRBV12-5 and TRBJ1-2; 10 bases align to TRBD1. Trimming cost V 7 bases and J 6 bases; bases outside gene matches: 8. CDR3 length equals 14 residues. The V gene's germline CDR1 is LGHNT and CDR2 FRNRAP. The CDR3 is CASAVDRGRDGYTF. The CDR3 coding sequence is TGTGCTAGTGCGGTCGACAGGGGGCGAGATGGCTACACCTTC.

This clonotype came up many times. This chain uses TRBV12-3 or TRBV12-4 with TRBJ1-5, with 11 nucleotides matching TRBD1. This CDR3 is built from 16 residues. V shed 5 bases, J shed 0 bases, and the junction held 3 bases outside the gene matches. CDR3 amino acids: CASSPGQGDSNQPQHF. CDR3 nucleotides: TGTGCCAGCAGTCCGGGACAGGGGGATAGCAATCAGCCCCAGCATTTT.

This rearrangement joins TRBV18 to TRBJ2-7, with 9 bases identical to TRBD1. Trimming cost V 6 bases and J 3 bases; bases outside gene matches: 6. In germline, CDR1 is KGHSH, CDR2 LQKENI. This CDR3 spans 14 amino acids. CDR3: CASSTGQGHYEQYF. The CDR3 region has the DNA TGTGCCAGCTCCACGGGACAGGGACACTACGAGCAGTACTTC.

This clonotype showed up many times. The J gene is TRBJ1-2, the V gene TRBV20-1, with 9 bases that match TRBD1. This CDR3 spans 15 amino acids. The V gene's germline CDR1 is DFQATT and CDR2 SNEGSKA (reference sequence). Germline trimming cut 2 bases from V and 4 bases from J; bases unmatched to any gene: 8. The CDR3 is CSARNGQGSSYGYTF. In DNA form, the CDR3 reads TGCAGTGCTAGAAACGGACAGGGGTCTAGCTATGGCTACACCTTC.

A few counts support this clonotype. Since a much larger clone is just one base distant, this may be a read error. The chain combines TRBV4-1 with TRBJ1-1, with D possibly being TRBD1 (6 bases). This CDR3 has 15 residues. Germline CDR1 and CDR2: MGHRA and YSYEKL. CDR3 amino acids: CASSYPGTKNTEACF. CDR3 in DNA: TGCGCCAGCAGCTACCCTGGGACAAAGAACACTGAAGCTTGCTTT.

This clonotype has a count of ten or more. This chain links TRBV4-2 with TRBJ2-2; D not certain. The germline V gene encodes CDR1 LGHNA and CDR2 YNFKEQ. The CDR3 totals 16 residues. Trimming shortened V by 4 bases and J by 0 bases, and 12 bases separated the two germline ends. CDR3 DNA: TGTGCCAGCAGCCCCACCGGAATCACGAACACCGGGGAGCTGTTTTTT. Protein sequence: CASSPTGITNTGELFF.

This clonotype has at least ten counts. The rearrangement joins TRBV29-1 to TRBJ1-2; TRBD1 might be the D (5 bases). Trimming removed 4 bases from V and 8 bases from J, with 11 bases in between. The CDR3 has 11 amino acids. CDR1 and CDR2 from the germline V gene are SQVTM and ANQGSEA. The CDR3 DNA sequence: TGCAGCGTTGGATACAGGAAAGGCTACACCTTC. This translates into CSVGYRKGYTF.

Many counts were recorded for this clonotype. The gene calls are TRBV30 and TRBJ1-5; D is perhaps TRBD1 (6 bases). V was pared by 1 base and J by 7 bases, with 11 bases between. The CDR3 is made up of 13 amino acids. CDR1 is GTSNPN and CDR2 is SVGIG in the germline V gene (reference sequence). CDR3 protein: CAWSEGGEQPQHF. For the CDR3, the DNA is TGTGCCTGGAGTGAGGGGGGCGAACAGCCCCAGCATTTT. Using reference TRBV30 and TRBJ1-5 for the parts outside the CDR3, the full variable domain is SQTIHQWPATLVQPVGSPLSLECTVEGTSNPNLYWYRQAAGRGLQLLFYSVGIGQISSEVPQNLSASRPQDRQFILSSKKLLLSDSGFYLCAWSEGGEQPQHFGDGTRLSIL.

In its sample, this clonotype was seen a few times. The gene calls are TRBV28 and TRBJ2-2; 7 nucleotides align to TRBD1. The CDR3 has 16 residues. Losses at the gene ends were 2 bases for V and 2 bases for J; bases not matched to a gene: 5. Per the germline V gene, CDR1 is MDHEN and CDR2 is SYDVKM. CDR3 sequence: CASSLEGAHNTGELFF. In nucleotides, the CDR3 is TGTGCCAGCAGTTTAGAGGGGGCGCATAACACCGGGGAGCTGTTTTTT.

This clonotype was detected ten times or more. The CDR3 coding sequence is TGTGCCAGCAGCCCTACGACAGGGGGTCAGCCCCAGCATTTT. Its protein product is CASSPTTGGQPQHF. The V gene is TRBV6-1, the J gene TRBJ1-5; 9 nucleotides match TRBD1. After removal of 6 bases from V and 6 bases from J, the junction contained 6 bases not matched to a gene. The CDR3 has 14 amino acids. Germline CDR1 MNHNS, CDR2 SASEGT.

This clonotype has only one observation. This chain connects TRBV7-8 to TRBJ1-1; D unclear. Germline V gene lookup returns CDR1 SGHVS and CDR2 FQNEAQ. This CDR3 comprises 15 residues. The ends were cut back, 5 bases at V and 5 bases at J, with 18 bases in the middle. The chain's CDR3 is CASSHFRQRETEAFF. The CDR3 nucleotides read TGTGCCAGCAGCCACTTTCGACAAAGGGAAACTGAAGCTTTCTTT.

This clonotype has at least ten counts. The gene calls are TRBV7-9 and TRBJ2-5; TRBD1 agrees at 8 bases. This CDR3 has 15 residues. Germline lookup yields CDR1 SEHNR and CDR2 FQNEAQ (reference sequence). V was pared by 5 bases and J by 3 bases, with 8 bases of the junction left unmatched. The CDR3 nucleotides read TGTGCCAGCAGCCCGGGCCCGGACAGGGAAGAGACCCAGTACTTC. The encoded protein is CASSPGPDREETQYF.

In its sample, this clonotype was seen a few times. The CDR3 loop is CASSPSSISGNTIYF. As DNA, the CDR3 is TGTGCCAGCTCACCGTCTTCGATCTCTGGAAACACCATATATTTT. The rearrangement links TRBV18 to TRBJ1-3; unclear D gene. Trimming took off 3 bases at V and 0 bases at J, with 9 bases between the two ends. The germline CDR1 and CDR2 sequences are KGHSH and LQKENI. The CDR3 has 15 residues.

Remarks on this clonotype: A much larger clone is a single base away; this may be a read error. The chain has TRBV2 and TRBJ1-5; D possibly corresponds to TRBD1 (5 bases). Trimming stripped 3 bases from V and 6 bases from J, with 9 bases between. The germline CDR1 and CDR2 sequences are SNHLY and FYNNEI. This CDR3 spans 13 amino acids. The CDR3 DNA reads as TGTGCCAGCAGTGAGGGGGAAGGTCAGCCCCAGCATTTT. Protein sequence: CASSEGEGQPQHF.

This clonotype was seen repeatedly, ten times or more. This chain uses TRBV3-1 with TRBJ2-5; tentative D call: TRBD1 (5 bases). Deletions cut 4 bases from V and 5 bases from J, with 17 bases between. CDR1 is LGHDT and CDR2 is YNNKEL in the germline V gene (reference sequence). The CDR3 length is 15 residues. The CDR3 is CASSPSPWGRETQYF. The DNA for the CDR3 is TGTGCCAGCAGCCCCTCTCCCTGGGGCAGGGAGACCCAGTACTTC.

The sample holds many counts of this clonotype. The J gene is TRBJ1-2, the V gene TRBV6-1; TRBD1 aligns across 7 bases. V shed 7 bases, J shed 8 bases, and the junction held 10 bases outside the gene matches. The V gene's germline CDR1 is MNHNS and CDR2 SASEGT. The CDR3 length is 13 residues. The CDR3 reads CASIRSGGEGYTF. The CDR3 bases are TGTGCCAGCATTCGTTCAGGGGGAGAGGGCTACACCTTC.

This clonotype came up a few times. This chain joins TRBV18 and TRBJ2-5; the D is unclear. V lost 3 bases, J lost 1 base, and 12 bases lay in between. The CDR3 spans 15 residues. Germline V gene lookup returns CDR1 KGHSH and CDR2 LQKENI. This CDR3 reads CASSPVFGSQETQYF. The CDR3 DNA follows: TGTGCCAGCTCACCGGTATTCGGCAGCCAAGAGACCCAGTACTTC.

The sample holds many counts of this clonotype. The V call is TRBV4-1, the J call TRBJ1-5; D gene unclear. The germline gives CDR1 MGHRA, CDR2 YSYEKL. This CDR3 has 14 amino acids. V lost 0 bases and J 5 bases, leaving 8 bases between the germline ends. For the CDR3, the DNA is TGCGCCAGCAGCCAAGATGCTGGGTATCAGCCCCAGCATTTT. Its protein is CASSQDAGYQPQHF.

This clonotype was detected ten times or more. V gene TRBV2 combines with J gene TRBJ2-2; 7 bases map to TRBD1. The germline V gene encodes CDR1 SNHLY and CDR2 FYNNEI. This CDR3 is built from 16 residues. The J segment lost 4 bases and the V segment lost 8 bases, leaving 13 bases of the junction unmatched. The CDR3 reads CASGRQGGAVTGELFF. CDR3 coding DNA: TGTGCCAGCGGACGCCAAGGGGGCGCAGTCACCGGGGAGCTGTTTTTT.

This clonotype was seen ten or more times. The J gene is TRBJ2-5, the V gene TRBV28; D is undetermined. Germline assignment: CDR1 MDHEN and CDR2 SYDVKM. V shed 11 bases and J shed 6 bases, with 4 bases lying between them. The CDR3 runs 8 residues. DNA of the CDR3: TGTGCCGGAAAGACCCAGTACTTC. It codes for CAGKTQYF.